This TCR beta chain was recovered during a study of T cell changes during pregnancy in multiple sclerosis (dated by TCRdb to the late 2010s). General notes on the study: In women with multiple sclerosis, the researchers looked at how the T cell repertoire shifted as pregnancy progressed.

The library was generated by the immunoSEQ multiplex PCR assay. TCRdb retrieved this table from immuneACCESS and kept in-frame rearrangements only. Not all clones are present; in checked studies, unresolved V genes account for under half, and no reason is known for the remainder. This sample gives approximately 92,000 clones in total; approximately 94% of them show up just once. The ten most abundant clones make up roughly 0.95% of the sample. Comment on this clone: This clone's antigen is unknown. Base qualities are not provided; no much larger clone lies one nucleotide away.

Trimming takes 1 base off V and 4 bases off J; junction bases not matched to a gene: 6. Taken from the germline V gene (reference sequence), the CDR1 and CDR2 loops are SEHNR and FQNEAQ. Measured from the cysteine to the phenylalanine, the CDR3 is 16 residues long. Only CDR3 DNA remains: 48 bases, in frame from the first base. This TCR was sampled from a female donor with multiple sclerosis, enrolled in a pregnancy study. The sequences come from peripheral blood, collected after pregnancy. The rearranged segments are TRBV7-9 and TRBJ2-3; 9 nucleotides in the junction match TRBD2. CDR3 region: CASSLVVAGAADTQYF. The base sequence is TGTGCCAGCAGCTTAGTAGTAGCGGGAGCGGCAGATACGCAGTATTTT.